The 15 T cell receptor beta chains in this list originate from one sample, sequenced in a study of blood T cell repertoires in COVID-19. Sequenced by immunoSEQ multiplex PCR; TCRdb stores in-frame clones only, minus some. The data contain 50,000 to 75,000 clones, around 77% of them singletons. The material sequenced was peripheral blood. The source of these receptors is a man at least 80 years old with active or convalescent COVID-19.

V is TRBV2 and J is TRBJ1-2; the D gene is possibly TRBD1 (6 bases). Germline CDR1 and CDR2: SNHLY and FYNNEI. Trimming took 3 bases from V and 4 from J, leaving 12 bases between them. The CDR3 covers 14 residues. As DNA, the CDR3 is TGTGCCAGCAGTGATGCGGGGGCGACCTATGGCTACACCTTC. It translates to CASSDAGATYGYTF.

This chain uses TRBV6-5 with TRBJ2-7; tentative D call: TRBD2 (6 bases). In germline, CDR1 is MNHEY, CDR2 SVGAGI. V dropped 10 bases and J dropped 4 bases, with 23 bases sitting between them. This CDR3 has 15 amino acids. CDR3 in amino acids: CATWVWRDGGYEQYF. CDR3 DNA: TGTGCCACCTGGGTTTGGCGGGACGGGGGATACGAGCAGTACTTC.

This clone was seen a few times. This sequence joins TRBV27 and TRBJ1-4; 7 bases are a match to TRBD1. The CDR3 runs to 14 residues. Germline CDR1 reads MNHEY; CDR2 reads SMNVEV (reference sequence). After removal of 6 bases from V and 10 bases from J, the junction contained 11 bases not matched to a gene. The CDR3 nucleotides read TGTGCCAGCAGCCCACAGGGGAGTGTTGGAAAACTGTTTTTT. As protein: CASSPQGSVGKLFF.

As DNA, the CDR3 is TGTGCCAGCAGCGTAGGAGGGACAGCGTACCAAGAGACCCAGTACTTC. Amino acid sequence: CASSVGGTAYQETQYF. The chain is built from TRBV9 and TRBJ2-5; 7 bases line up with TRBD1. Germline loops: CDR1 SGDLS, CDR2 YYNGEE. J gave up 0 bases and V 0 bases, and 5 bases lay outside the gene matches. There are 16 residues in the CDR3.

V gene TRBV20-1 combines with J gene TRBJ2-3; D remains ambiguous. Germline CDR1 is DFQATT and CDR2 is SNEGSKA (reference sequence). V was trimmed by 6 bases and J by 3 bases, leaving 7 bases between them. The CDR3 is made up of 11 amino acids. The CDR3 reads CSAPKTDTQYF. CDR3 DNA sequence: TGCAGTGCCCCTAAAACAGATACGCAGTATTTT.

The chain has TRBV10-3 and TRBJ2-6, with 8 bases lining up with TRBD1. The germline gives CDR1 ENHRY, CDR2 SYGVKD. The CDR3 covers 18 residues. The J segment lost 0 bases and the V segment lost 6 bases, leaving 10 bases of the junction unmatched. The chain's CDR3 is CAISEPGQAFSGANVLTF. The CDR3, as DNA: TGTGCCATCAGCGAACCGGGACAGGCTTTCTCTGGGGCCAACGTCCTGACTTTC.

This chain joins TRBV6-1 and TRBJ2-5; D gene uncertain. CDR1 is MNHNS and CDR2 is SASEGT in the germline V gene. This CDR3 spans 16 amino acids. Trimming cost V 1 base and J 2 bases, with 14 bases left between them. This CDR3 is CASSEVRMRPQETQYF. The CDR3 DNA is TGTGCCAGCAGTGAAGTAAGGATGAGGCCACAAGAGACCCAGTACTTC.

This rearrangement joins TRBV7-9 to TRBJ2-7; tentatively, D is TRBD2 (5 bases). CDR3 length equals 16 residues. The germline V gene encodes CDR1 SEHNR and CDR2 FQNEAQ (reference sequence). Trimming took 1 base from V and 0 from J, leaving 13 bases between them. CDR3 region: CASSLVHGGGSYEQYF. The CDR3 DNA is TGTGCCAGCAGCTTAGTTCATGGCGGAGGCTCCTACGAGCAGTACTTC.

The chain has TRBV5-5 and TRBJ1-3; D call uncertain. The CDR3 covers 14 residues. V lost 4 bases and J lost 2, with 10 bases in between. The germline V gene encodes CDR1 SGHKS and CDR2 YYEKEE (reference sequence). CDR3 sequence (DNA): TGTGCCAGCAGCCTGGACTATCCTGGAAACACCATATATTTT. Translating it yields CASSLDYPGNTIYF.

The chain joins TRBV13 to TRBJ2-2; possibly TRBD2 for D (5 bases). In germline, CDR1 is PRHDT, CDR2 FYEKMQ (reference sequence). Trimming left V 8 bases short and J 1 base short, with 5 bases between. This CDR3 has 12 amino acids. The CDR3 bases are TGTGCCAGCCGGGGGAACACCGGGGAGCTGTTTTTT. The encoded protein is CASRGNTGELFF.

This clone was seen a handful of times. The chain carries TRBV19 and TRBJ2-7, with D possibly matching TRBD2 (6 bases). Trimming left V 5 bases short and J 6 bases short, with 14 bases between. The CDR3 loop spans 13 amino acids. Germline CDR1 LNHDA, CDR2 SQIVND (reference sequence). This CDR3 reads CASSPWGRSEQYF. For the CDR3, the DNA is TGTGCCAGTAGTCCTTGGGGGAGGAGCGAGCAGTACTTC. Full variable domain (outside the CDR3, taken from reference TRBV19 and TRBJ2-7): DGGITQSPKYLFRKEGQNVTLSCEQNLNHDAMYWYRQDPGQGLRLIYYSQIVNDFQKGDIAEGYSVSREKKESFPLTVTSAQKNPTAFYLCASSPWGRSEQYFGPGTRLTVT.

The rearrangement uses TRBV7-6 and TRBJ2-5; TRBD2 agrees at 7 bases. The ends lost 3 bases at V and 5 bases at J; junction bases unmatched: 3. This CDR3 has 13 residues. Looked up from germline, CDR1 is SGHVS and CDR2 is FNYEAQ. In nucleotides, the CDR3 is TGTGCCAGCAGCTTCGGGAGGACTGAGACCCAGTACTTC. Amino acids: CASSFGRTETQYF.

J is TRBJ2-5 and V is TRBV6-5; 8 nucleotides match TRBD1. The CDR3 is made up of 13 amino acids. Trimming cost V 7 bases and J 2 bases; bases outside gene matches: 3. The germline gives CDR1 MNHEY, CDR2 SVGAGI. The CDR3 region is CASTWTGQETQYF. CDR3 in DNA: TGTGCCAGCACCTGGACAGGGCAAGAGACCCAGTACTTC.

The chain combines TRBV2 with TRBJ2-3; the D gene is possibly TRBD2 (6 bases). The CDR3 sequence is 13 residues long. V shed 8 bases and J shed 4 bases, with 13 bases lying between them. Germline V gene sequence: CDR1 SNHLY, CDR2 FYNNEI. This CDR3 reads CASGGTSADTQYF. The CDR3 coding sequence is TGTGCCAGCGGCGGGACGAGCGCAGATACGCAGTATTTT.

This clone has just a few counts. The chain uses TRBV9 and TRBJ2-3, with 9 bases identical to TRBD1. The CDR3 totals 16 residues. V shed 4 bases, J shed 2 bases, and the junction held 8 bases outside the gene matches. The germline CDR1 and CDR2 sequences are SGDLS and YYNGEE. The CDR3 DNA is TGTGCCAGCAGCCCTCGGGACAGGGAGTTCACAGATACGCAGTATTTT. It codes for CASSPRDREFTDTQYF.